In this sample, the clone carrying this T cell receptor beta chain turned up many times. The entry originates in a study of T-cell memory formation after mild COVID-19. V shed 0 bases, J shed 2 bases, and the junction held 2 bases outside the gene matches. The CDR3 consists of 15 residues. The germline gives CDR1 SGHRS, CDR2 YFSETQ. Via MiXCR, TCRdb re-called the 5' RACE reads, giving one row per CDR3 protein. The profile shows about 210,000 distinct CDR3 sequences, roughly 10% of them singletons. V gene TRBV5-1 combines with J gene TRBJ2-1, with 7 nucleotides matching TRBD1. The sample consisted of PBMCs or a T cell subset sorted from them (not recorded which). The TCR originated in a man aged 18 to 30 who had mild COVID-19 (a few samples of this study predate the infection). Cell type and time point are not known. The CDR3 DNA reads TGCGCCAGCAGCTTGGAGGGGGCCGCCTACAATGAGCAGTTCTTC. Translating it yields CASSLEGAAYNEQFF.